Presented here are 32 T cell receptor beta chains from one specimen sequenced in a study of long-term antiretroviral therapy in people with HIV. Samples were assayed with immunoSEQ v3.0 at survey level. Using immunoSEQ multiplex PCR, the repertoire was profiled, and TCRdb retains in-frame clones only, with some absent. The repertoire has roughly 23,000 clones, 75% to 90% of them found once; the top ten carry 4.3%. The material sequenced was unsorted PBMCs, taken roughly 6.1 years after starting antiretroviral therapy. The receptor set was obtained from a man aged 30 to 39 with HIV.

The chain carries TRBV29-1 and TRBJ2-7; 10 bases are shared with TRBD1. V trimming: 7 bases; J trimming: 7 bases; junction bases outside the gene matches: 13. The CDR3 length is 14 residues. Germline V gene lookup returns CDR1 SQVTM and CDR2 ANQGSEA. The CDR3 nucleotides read TGCAGCGCATCACAACCGGGACAGGGGAATGAGCAGTACTTC. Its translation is CSASQPGQGNEQYF.

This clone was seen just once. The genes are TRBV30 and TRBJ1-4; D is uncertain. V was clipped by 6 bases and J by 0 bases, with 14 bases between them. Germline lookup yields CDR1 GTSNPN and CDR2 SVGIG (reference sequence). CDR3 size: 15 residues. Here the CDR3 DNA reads TGTGCCTGTCGGATTGTAGGAGCAACTAATGAAAAACTGTTTTTT. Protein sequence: CACRIVGATNEKLFF. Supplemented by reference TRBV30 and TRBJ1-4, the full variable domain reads SQTIHQWPATLVQPVGSPLSLECTVEGTSNPNLYWYRQAAGRGLQLLFYSVGIGQISSEVPQNLSASRPQDRQFILSSKKLLLSDSGFYLCACRIVGATNEKLFFGSGTQLSVL.

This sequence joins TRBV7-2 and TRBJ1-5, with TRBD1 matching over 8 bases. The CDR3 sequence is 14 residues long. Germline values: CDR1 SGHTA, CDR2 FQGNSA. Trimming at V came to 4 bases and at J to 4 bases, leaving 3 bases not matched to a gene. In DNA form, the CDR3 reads TGTGCCAGCAGCTCGCGGGACAGGAATCAGCCCCAGCATTTT. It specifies CASSSRDRNQPQHF. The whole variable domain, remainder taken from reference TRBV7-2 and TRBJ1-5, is GAGVSQSPSNKVTEKGKDVELRCDPISGHTALYWYRQSLGQGLEFLIYFQGNSAPDKSGLPSDRFSAERTGGSVSTLTIQRTQQEDSAVYLCASSSRDRNQPQHFGDGTRLSIL.

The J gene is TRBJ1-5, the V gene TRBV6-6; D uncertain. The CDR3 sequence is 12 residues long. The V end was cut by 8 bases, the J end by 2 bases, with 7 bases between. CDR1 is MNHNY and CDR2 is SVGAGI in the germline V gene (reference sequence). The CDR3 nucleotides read TGTGCCAGCGGGGTAGGCAATCAGCCCCAGCATTTT. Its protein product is CASGVGNQPQHF.

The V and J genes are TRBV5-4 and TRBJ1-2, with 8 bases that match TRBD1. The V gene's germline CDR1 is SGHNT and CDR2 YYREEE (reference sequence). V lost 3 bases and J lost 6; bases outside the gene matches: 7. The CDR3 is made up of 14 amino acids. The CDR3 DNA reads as TGTGCCAGCAGCTACCTGGACAGGGAGAATGGCTACACCTTC. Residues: CASSYLDRENGYTF.

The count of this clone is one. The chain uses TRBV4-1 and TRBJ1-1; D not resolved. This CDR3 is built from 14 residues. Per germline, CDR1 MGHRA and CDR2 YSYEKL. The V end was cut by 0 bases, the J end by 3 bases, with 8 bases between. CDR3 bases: TGCGCCAGCAGCCAAGATCCGGGCGACACTGAAGCTTTCTTT. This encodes CASSQDPGDTEAFF.

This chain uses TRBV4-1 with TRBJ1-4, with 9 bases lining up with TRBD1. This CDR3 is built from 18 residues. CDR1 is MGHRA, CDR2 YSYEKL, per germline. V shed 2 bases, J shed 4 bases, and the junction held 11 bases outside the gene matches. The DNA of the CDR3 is TGCGCCAGCAGCCAATCCGGGACAGGGAATCGGGGTAATGAAAAACTGTTTTTT. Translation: CASSQSGTGNRGNEKLFF.

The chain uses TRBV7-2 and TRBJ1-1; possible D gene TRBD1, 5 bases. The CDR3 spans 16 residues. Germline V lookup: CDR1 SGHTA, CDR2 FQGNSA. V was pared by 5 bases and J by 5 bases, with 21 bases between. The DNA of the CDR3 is TGTGCCAGCAGCGGCCTACCGGGGAACCGGGGGACTGAAGCTTTCTTT. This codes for CASSGLPGNRGTEAFF.

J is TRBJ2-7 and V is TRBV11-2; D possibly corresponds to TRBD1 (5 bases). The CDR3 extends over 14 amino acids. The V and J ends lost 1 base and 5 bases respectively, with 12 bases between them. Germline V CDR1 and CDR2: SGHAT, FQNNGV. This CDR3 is CASSLAQAFNEQYF. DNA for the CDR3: TGTGCCAGCAGCTTAGCACAGGCTTTTAACGAGCAGTACTTC.

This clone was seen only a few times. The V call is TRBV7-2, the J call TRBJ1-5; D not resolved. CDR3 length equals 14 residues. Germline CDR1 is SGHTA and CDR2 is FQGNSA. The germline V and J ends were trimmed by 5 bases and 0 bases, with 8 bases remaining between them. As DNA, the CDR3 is TGTGCCAGCAGCCGCCGTAATAGCAATCAGCCCCAGCATTTT. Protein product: CASSRRNSNQPQHF.

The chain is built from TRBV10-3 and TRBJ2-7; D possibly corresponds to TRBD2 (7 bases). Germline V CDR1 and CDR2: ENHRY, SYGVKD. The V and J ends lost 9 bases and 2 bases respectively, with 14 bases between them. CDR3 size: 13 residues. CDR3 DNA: TGTGCCATTAGGGGGGGGAACCCCTACGAGCAGTACTTC. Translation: CAIRGGNPYEQYF.

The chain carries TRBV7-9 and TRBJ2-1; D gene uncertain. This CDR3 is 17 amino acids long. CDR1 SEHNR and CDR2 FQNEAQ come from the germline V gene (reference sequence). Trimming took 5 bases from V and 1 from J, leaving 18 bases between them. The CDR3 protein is CASSQLPGPGSYNEQFF. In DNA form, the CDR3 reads TGTGCCAGCAGCCAGTTACCAGGCCCTGGGTCCTACAATGAGCAGTTCTTC.

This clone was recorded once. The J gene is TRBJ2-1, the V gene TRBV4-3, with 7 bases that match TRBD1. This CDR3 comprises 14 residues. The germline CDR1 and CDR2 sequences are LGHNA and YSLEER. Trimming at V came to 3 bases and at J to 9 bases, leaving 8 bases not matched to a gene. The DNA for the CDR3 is TGCGCCAGCAGCCAGGGCATGAGGGGGCGTGAGCAGTTCTTC. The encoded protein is CASSQGMRGREQFF.

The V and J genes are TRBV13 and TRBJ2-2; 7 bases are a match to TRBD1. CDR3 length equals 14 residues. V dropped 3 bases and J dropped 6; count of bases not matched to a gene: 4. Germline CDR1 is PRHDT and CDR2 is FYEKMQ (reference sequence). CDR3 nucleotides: TGTGCCAGCAGCTTCGAACAGGGGTCCGGGGAGCTGTTTTTT. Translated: CASSFEQGSGELFF.

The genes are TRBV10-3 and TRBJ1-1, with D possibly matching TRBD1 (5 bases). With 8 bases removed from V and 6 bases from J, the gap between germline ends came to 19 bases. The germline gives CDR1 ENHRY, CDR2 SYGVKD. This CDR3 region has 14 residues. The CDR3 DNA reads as TGTGCCATCGGACCCGGGACTGAGGTTGCTGAAGCTTTCTTT. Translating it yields CAIGPGTEVAEAFF.

DNA for the CDR3: TGTGCCAGCAGGGTCTCAGGGAATGTCTACGAGCAGTACTTC. It yields the protein CASRVSGNVYEQYF. J is TRBJ2-7 and V is TRBV6-6; D is possibly TRBD1 (5 bases). Germline-derived CDR1 and CDR2 are MNHNY and SVGAGI (reference sequence). The V gene lost 6 bases and the J gene lost 3 bases, with 15 bases spanning the gap. The CDR3 length is 14 residues.

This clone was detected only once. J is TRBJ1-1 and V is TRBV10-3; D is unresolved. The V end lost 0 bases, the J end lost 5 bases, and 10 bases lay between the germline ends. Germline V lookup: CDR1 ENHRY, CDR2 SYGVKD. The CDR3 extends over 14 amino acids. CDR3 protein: CAISESGWLTEAFF. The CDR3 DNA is TGTGCCATCAGTGAGTCTGGTTGGTTAACTGAAGCTTTCTTT.

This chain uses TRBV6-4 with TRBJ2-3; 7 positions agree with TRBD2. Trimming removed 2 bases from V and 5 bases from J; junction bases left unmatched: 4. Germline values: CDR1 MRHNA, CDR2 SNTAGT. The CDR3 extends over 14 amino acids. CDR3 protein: CASSDGAGEDTQYF. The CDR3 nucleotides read TGTGCCAGCAGTGACGGTGCGGGAGAAGATACGCAGTATTTT.

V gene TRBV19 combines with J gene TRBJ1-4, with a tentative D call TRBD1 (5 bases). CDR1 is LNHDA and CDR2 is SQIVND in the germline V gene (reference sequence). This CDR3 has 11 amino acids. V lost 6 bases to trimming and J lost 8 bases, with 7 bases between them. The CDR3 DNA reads TGTGCCAGTAGAGGGGTGGAAAAACTGTTTTTT. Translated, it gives CASRGVEKLFF.

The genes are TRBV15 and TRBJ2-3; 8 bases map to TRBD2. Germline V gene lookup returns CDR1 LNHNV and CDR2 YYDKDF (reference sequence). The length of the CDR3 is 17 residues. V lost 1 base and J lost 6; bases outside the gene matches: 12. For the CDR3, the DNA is TGTGCCACCAGCAGAGGTTTTAGCGGGATGTGGGTCGATACGCAGTATTTT. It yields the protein CATSRGFSGMWVDTQYF.

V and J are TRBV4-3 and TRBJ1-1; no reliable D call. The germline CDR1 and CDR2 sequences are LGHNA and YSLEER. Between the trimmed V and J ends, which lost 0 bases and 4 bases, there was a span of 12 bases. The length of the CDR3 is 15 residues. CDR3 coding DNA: TGCGCCAGCAGCCAAGACCTACGACGGGGCACTGAAGCTTTCTTT. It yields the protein CASSQDLRRGTEAFF.

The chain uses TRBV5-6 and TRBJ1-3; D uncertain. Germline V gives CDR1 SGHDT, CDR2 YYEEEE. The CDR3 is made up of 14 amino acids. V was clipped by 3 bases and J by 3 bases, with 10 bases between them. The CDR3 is CASSSTSHGNTIYF. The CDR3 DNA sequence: TGTGCCAGCAGCTCGACAAGCCATGGAAACACCATATATTTT.

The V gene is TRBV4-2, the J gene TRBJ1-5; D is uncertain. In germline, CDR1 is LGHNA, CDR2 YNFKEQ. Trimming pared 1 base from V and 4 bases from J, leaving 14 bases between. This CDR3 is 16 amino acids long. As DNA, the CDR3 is TGTGCCAGCAGCCAAGTAGGGCCGGCCCCGAATCAGCCCCAGCATTTT. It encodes CASSQVGPAPNQPQHF.

The CDR3 bases are TGTGCCACCAGCACCCTAGACGGGGGTTACTATCAGCCCCAGCATTTT. It yields the protein CATSTLDGGYYQPQHF. J is TRBJ1-5 and V is TRBV15; a weak D match, TRBD1 (5 bases). CDR1 is LNHNV, CDR2 YYDKDF, per germline (reference sequence). The CDR3 sequence is 16 residues long. V lost 4 bases to trimming and J lost 5 bases, with 18 bases between them.

CDR3 region: CASSPTGLVSNIQYF. DNA of the CDR3: TGTGCCAGCAGCCCGACAGGGCTGGTATCAAACATTCAGTACTTC. V is TRBV7-9 and J is TRBJ2-4; the match to TRBD1 covers 7 bases. CDR3 length: 15 residues. Germline V CDR1 and CDR2: SEHNR, FQNEAQ (reference sequence). J was trimmed by 6 bases and V by 5 bases; bases with no gene match: 10.

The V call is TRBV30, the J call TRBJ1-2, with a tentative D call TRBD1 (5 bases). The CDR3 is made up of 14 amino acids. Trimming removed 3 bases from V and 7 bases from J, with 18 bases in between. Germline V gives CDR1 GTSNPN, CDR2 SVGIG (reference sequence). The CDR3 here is CAWSAGTSGGGYTF. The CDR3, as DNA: TGTGCCTGGAGCGCAGGGACTTCGGGGGGTGGCTACACCTTC.

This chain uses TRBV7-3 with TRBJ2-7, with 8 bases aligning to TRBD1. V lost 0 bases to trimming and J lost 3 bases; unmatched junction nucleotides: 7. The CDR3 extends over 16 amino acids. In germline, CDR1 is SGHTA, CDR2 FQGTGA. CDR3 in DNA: TGTGCCAGCAGCTTAACTCTCCAGGGGGCTATCTACGAGCAGTACTTC. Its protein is CASSLTLQGAIYEQYF.

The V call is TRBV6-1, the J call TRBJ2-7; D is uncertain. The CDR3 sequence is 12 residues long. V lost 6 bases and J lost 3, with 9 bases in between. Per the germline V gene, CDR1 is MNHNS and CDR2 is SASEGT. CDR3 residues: CASSLDNYEQYF. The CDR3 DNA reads TGTGCCAGCAGCCTAGACAACTACGAGCAGTACTTC.

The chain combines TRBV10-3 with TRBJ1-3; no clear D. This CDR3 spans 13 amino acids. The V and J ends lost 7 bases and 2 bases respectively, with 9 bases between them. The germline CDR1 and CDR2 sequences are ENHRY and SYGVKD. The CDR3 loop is CAITAVPGNTIYF. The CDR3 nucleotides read TGTGCCATCACAGCCGTACCTGGAAACACCATATATTTT.

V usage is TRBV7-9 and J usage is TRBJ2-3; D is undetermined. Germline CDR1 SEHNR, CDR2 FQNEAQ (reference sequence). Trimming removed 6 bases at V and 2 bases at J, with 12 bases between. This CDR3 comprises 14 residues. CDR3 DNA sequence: TGTGCCAGCAGGCCTTCGGGCATCACAGATACGCAGTATTTT. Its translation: CASRPSGITDTQYF.

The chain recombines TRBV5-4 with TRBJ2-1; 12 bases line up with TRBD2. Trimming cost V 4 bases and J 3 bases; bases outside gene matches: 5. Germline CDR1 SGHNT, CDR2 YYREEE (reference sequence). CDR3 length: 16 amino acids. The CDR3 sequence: CASSASGRAFYNEQFF. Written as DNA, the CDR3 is TGTGCCAGCAGCGCTAGCGGGAGGGCCTTCTACAATGAGCAGTTCTTC.

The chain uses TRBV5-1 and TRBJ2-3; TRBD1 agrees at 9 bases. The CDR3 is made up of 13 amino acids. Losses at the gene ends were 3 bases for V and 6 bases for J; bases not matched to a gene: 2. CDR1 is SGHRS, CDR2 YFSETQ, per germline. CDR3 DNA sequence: TGCGCCAGCAGCTGGACAGGGGCCGATACGCAGTATTTT. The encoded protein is CASSWTGADTQYF.